This T cell receptor beta chain came from a study of cytomegalovirus exposure and HLA in healthy donors. 13 Jbeta primers and 60 Vbeta primers were used for the PCR. Under the authors' procedure: In a later analysis, roughly 10 million of tens of millions of unique beta chains occurred in at least two donors. Only in-frame clones appear in the TCRdb table, and some are missing; sequencing was by immunoSEQ multiplex PCR. Clone size and the V and J calls come from that table; the DNA yielded D and trimming. Among around 120,000 clones listed, around three quarters were seen once. Germline lookup yields CDR1 MNHEY and CDR2 SVGAGI. Trimming took 0 bases from V and 3 from J, leaving 5 bases between them. CDR3 length: 13 amino acids. The study's findings and limits: Analyzed later, association rates of TCRs varied across HLA loci, with DRB1 most and HLA-C fewest. Reports showed the classifier diagnosing cytomegalovirus status with high specificity and sensitivity. Later on, an analysis found that several of the most significant clusters appeared to be linked to common viral pathogens, which included parvovirus B19.

A word on this clone: The target antigen is unknown.

This sequence originates from a young man in good health and CMV-seronegative. The sequencing input was PBMCs. The chain combines TRBV6-5 with TRBJ1-1; perhaps TRBD1 as D (5 bases). As DNA, the CDR3 is TGTGCCAGCAGTTACTCACAGGACACTGAAGCTTTCTTT. Its translation: CASSYSQDTEAFF.